Following are 16 T cell receptor beta chains from one sample sequenced in a study of blood T cell repertoires in COVID-19. Profiling relied on immunoSEQ multiplex PCR, and the TCRdb table lists in-frame clones only, not all of them. The sample consists of approximately 250,000 clones, roughly 88% of them appearing once. Sequencing used PBMCs or T cells enriched from blood (not recorded which). Receptor source: a woman aged 25 to 39 who had recovered from COVID-19.

V gene TRBV9 combines with J gene TRBJ2-2, with 7 bases matching TRBD2. CDR1 and CDR2 (germline): SGDLS, YYNGEE. The V segment lost 3 bases and the J segment 1 base; nucleotides outside the gene matches: 3. This CDR3 contains 15 residues. CDR3 sequence reads: CASSAPSGNTGELFF. The CDR3 bases are TGTGCCAGCAGCGCTCCTAGCGGGAACACCGGGGAGCTGTTTTTT.

This sequence joins TRBV28 and TRBJ1-2; 8 positions agree with TRBD1. J lost 4 bases, V lost 5 bases, and 6 bases had no gene match. CDR3 length: 14 residues. In germline, CDR1 is MDHEN, CDR2 SYDVKM. This chain's CDR3 is CASSQGAGIYGYTF. The CDR3 DNA reads TGTGCCAGCAGTCAGGGGGCAGGGATCTATGGCTACACCTTC.

The chain recombines TRBV6-2 or TRBV6-3 with TRBJ1-1; D gene ambiguous. This CDR3 contains 13 residues. V dropped 4 bases and J dropped 5 bases, with 11 bases sitting between them. CDR1 and CDR2 (germline): MNHEY, SVGEGT. The CDR3 region is CASSSLPYTEAFF. In DNA form, the CDR3 reads TGTGCCAGCAGTTCCCTTCCCTATACTGAAGCTTTCTTT.

The CDR3 region is CASSITGPRPPLHF. In nucleotides, the CDR3 is TGTGCCAGCAGTATTACAGGGCCAAGGCCACCCCTCCACTTT. The genes are TRBV6-5 and TRBJ1-6, with D possibly matching TRBD1 (6 bases). V lost 5 bases and J 11 bases, leaving 16 bases between the germline ends. CDR1 and CDR2 from the germline V gene are MNHEY and SVGAGI. The CDR3 spans 14 residues.

The CDR3 sequence is CASTSTGAALDTQYF. CDR3 sequence (DNA): TGTGCCAGCACCTCGACAGGGGCCGCTTTGGATACGCAGTATTTT. The V call is TRBV5-4, the J call TRBJ2-3, with TRBD1 matching 8 bases. Looked up from germline, CDR1 is SGHNT and CDR2 is YYREEE (reference sequence). V gave up 6 bases and J gave up 6 bases; unmatched junction bases: 12. The length of the CDR3 is 15 residues.

The chain joins TRBV20-1 to TRBJ1-4, with 11 bases identical to TRBD1. Germline CDR1 and CDR2: DFQATT and SNEGSKA (reference sequence). This CDR3 has 15 amino acids. V lost 3 bases and J lost 8; bases outside the gene matches: 8. CDR3 sequence reads: CSASPRTGGAEKLFF. Here the CDR3 DNA reads TGCAGTGCTAGTCCCCGGACAGGGGGCGCAGAAAAACTGTTTTTT.

V is TRBV18 and J is TRBJ2-2; D perhaps matches TRBD2 (6 bases). Looked up from germline, CDR1 is KGHSH and CDR2 is LQKENI. V shed 3 bases and J shed 2 bases, with 10 bases lying between them. This CDR3 has 15 amino acids. The CDR3: CASSPPGLNTGELFF. The CDR3 DNA follows: TGTGCCAGCTCACCTCCGGGACTTAACACCGGGGAGCTGTTTTTT.

The rearrangement joins TRBV4-3 to TRBJ1-1; the match to TRBD1 covers 9 bases. Germline assignment: CDR1 LGHNA and CDR2 YSLEER. There are 15 residues in the CDR3. V lost 1 base, J lost 1 base, and 1 base stayed unmatched. The CDR3 region is CASSQVTGGNTEAFF. CDR3 in DNA: TGCGCCAGCAGCCAAGTGACAGGGGGGAACACTGAAGCTTTCTTT.

The chain has TRBV7-8 and TRBJ1-2, with D hard to call. The CDR3 is made up of 13 amino acids. V lost 5 bases and J lost 3, with 10 bases in between. Germline loops: CDR1 SGHVS, CDR2 FQNEAQ. The CDR3 protein is CASSGRNDYGYTF. The CDR3 DNA sequence: TGTGCCAGCAGCGGGCGAAACGACTATGGCTACACCTTC.

The genes are TRBV5-5 and TRBJ2-1, with TRBD1 matching 7 bases. In germline, CDR1 is SGHKS, CDR2 YYEKEE (reference sequence). The junction had 7 bases not matched to a gene; V was cut back by 3 bases and J by 1 base. The CDR3 spans 16 residues. Here the CDR3 DNA reads TGTGCCAGCAGCTATCGGACAGGCCATTCCTACAATGAGCAGTTCTTC. This translates into CASSYRTGHSYNEQFF.

This clone was recorded once. The chain couples TRBV7-9 to TRBJ1-6; D unresolved. The CDR3 runs to 14 residues. Germline V gene data show CDR1 as SEHNR and CDR2 as FQNEAQ (reference sequence). Trimming left V 0 bases short and J 10 bases short, with 10 bases between. CDR3 sequence reads: CASSLANRESPLHF. The CDR3 coding sequence is TGTGCCAGCAGCTTAGCGAATCGGGAATCACCCCTCCACTTT.

This sequence joins TRBV7-9 and TRBJ2-7; 7 nucleotides match TRBD2. The germline V gene has CDR1 SEHNR and CDR2 FQNEAQ (reference sequence). Losses at the gene ends were 5 bases for V and 0 bases for J; bases not matched to a gene: 7. The length of the CDR3 is 15 residues. This chain's CDR3 is CASSQIAGSSYEQYF. DNA for the CDR3: TGTGCCAGCAGCCAAATAGCGGGTAGCTCCTACGAGCAGTACTTC.

In the case of this clone: This same CDR3 is encoded by further DNA sequences in the sample. The V call is TRBV18, the J call TRBJ1-1; D gene uncertain. This CDR3 has 12 residues. V was shortened by 3 bases and J by 1 base, with 3 bases between the two germline ends. Germline CDR1 and CDR2: KGHSH and LQKENI. This CDR3 is CASSPRNTEAFF. CDR3 DNA sequence: TGTGCCAGCTCACCGAGGAACACTGAAGCTTTCTTT. The full variable domain, with the rest looked up from reference TRBV18 and TRBJ1-1, is NAGVMQNPRHLVRRRGQEARLRCSPMKGHSHVYWYRQLPEEGLKFMVYLQKENIIDESGMPKERFSAEFPKEGPSILRIQQVVRGDSAAYFCASSPRNTEAFFGQGTRLTVV.

The V call is TRBV27, the J call TRBJ2-3, with D possibly TRBD1 on 5 matching bases. V was shortened by 5 bases and J by 2 bases, with 23 bases between the two germline ends. Germline values: CDR1 MNHEY, CDR2 SMNVEV (reference sequence). This CDR3 contains 18 residues. The CDR3, as DNA: TGTGCCAGCAGTAAATCCCCTGCCCGCCAGGGATACACAGATACGCAGTATTTT. As protein: CASSKSPARQGYTDTQYF.

V usage is TRBV19 and J usage is TRBJ2-7, with unresolved D. The CDR3 consists of 13 residues. CDR1 is LNHDA and CDR2 is SQIVND in the germline V gene (reference sequence). Between the trimmed V and J ends, which lost 2 bases and 6 bases, there was a span of 11 bases. The CDR3 protein is CASSIFSSGEQYF. In nucleotides, the CDR3 is TGTGCCAGTAGTATATTTAGCAGTGGCGAGCAGTACTTC.

The CDR3 nucleotides are TGTGCCACCAGCAGAGCGGGGTACCAAGAGACCCAGTACTTC. This gives the protein CATSRAGYQETQYF. V is TRBV15 and J is TRBJ2-5, with D perhaps matching TRBD2 (5 bases). CDR3 length equals 14 residues. Trimming took 1 base from V and 0 from J, leaving 6 bases between them. Germline CDR1 is LNHNV and CDR2 is YYDKDF (reference sequence). Looking up the rest from reference TRBV15 and TRBJ2-5 gives the full variable domain: DAMVIQNPRYQVTQFGKPVTLSCSQTLNHNVMYWYQQKSSQAPKLLFHYYDKDFNNEADTPDNFQSRRPNTSFCFLDIRSPGLGDTAMYLCATSRAGYQETQYFGPGTRLLVL.